This T cell receptor beta chain was obtained from a study of fetal regulatory T cell absence and autoimmunity. TCRdb's copy holds only in-frame clones and misses some; the assay was immunoSEQ multiplex PCR. Of around 100,000 clones listed, about three quarters are singletons. The germline CDR1 and CDR2 sequences are DFQATT and SNEGSKA (reference sequence). The CDR3 has 11 amino acids. Trimming cost V 5 bases and J 5 bases, with 9 bases left between them. The sample consisted of pancreas tissue. The chain links TRBV20-1 to TRBJ1-2; no reliable D call. This TCR came from a male donor with IPEX syndrome. This chain's CDR3 is CSALDSYGYTF. The DNA of the CDR3 is TGCAGTGCTTTGGACTCTTATGGCTACACCTTC.